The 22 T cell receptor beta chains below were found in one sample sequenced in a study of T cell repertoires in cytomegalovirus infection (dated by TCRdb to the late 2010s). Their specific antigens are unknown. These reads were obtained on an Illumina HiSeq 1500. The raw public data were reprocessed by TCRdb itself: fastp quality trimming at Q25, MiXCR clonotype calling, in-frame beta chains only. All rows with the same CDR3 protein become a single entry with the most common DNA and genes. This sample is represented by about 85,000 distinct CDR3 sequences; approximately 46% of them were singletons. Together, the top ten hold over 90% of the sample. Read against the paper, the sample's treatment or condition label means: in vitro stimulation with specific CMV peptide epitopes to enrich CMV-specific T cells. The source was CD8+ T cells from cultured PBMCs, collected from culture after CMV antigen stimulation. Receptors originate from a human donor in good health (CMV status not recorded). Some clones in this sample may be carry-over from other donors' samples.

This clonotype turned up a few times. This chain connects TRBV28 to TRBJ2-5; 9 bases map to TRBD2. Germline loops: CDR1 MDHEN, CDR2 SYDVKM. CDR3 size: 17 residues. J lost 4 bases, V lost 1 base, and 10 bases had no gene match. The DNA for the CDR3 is TGTGCCAGCAGTTTATTAACCACGCGGGAGGGCCTAGAGACCCAGTACTTC. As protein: CASSLLTTREGLETQYF.

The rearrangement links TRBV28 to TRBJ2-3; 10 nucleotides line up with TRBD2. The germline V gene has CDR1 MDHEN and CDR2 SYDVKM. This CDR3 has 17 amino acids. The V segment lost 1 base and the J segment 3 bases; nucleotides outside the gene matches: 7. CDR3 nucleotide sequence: TGTGCCAGCAGTTTATTCCTAGCGGGAGAGAGGACAGATACGCAGTATTTT. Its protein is CASSLFLAGERTDTQYF.

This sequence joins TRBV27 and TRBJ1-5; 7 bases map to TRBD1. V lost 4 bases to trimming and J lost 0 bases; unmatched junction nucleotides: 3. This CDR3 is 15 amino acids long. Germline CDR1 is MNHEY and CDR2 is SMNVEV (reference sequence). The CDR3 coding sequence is TGTGCCAGCAGTTCGGGACAGAATAGCAATCAGCCCCAGCATTTT. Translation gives CASSSGQNSNQPQHF.

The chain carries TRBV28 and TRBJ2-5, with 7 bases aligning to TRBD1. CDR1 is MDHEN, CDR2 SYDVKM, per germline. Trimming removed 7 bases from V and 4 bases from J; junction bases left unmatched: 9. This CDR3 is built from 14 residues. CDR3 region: CASNEGGIVETQYF. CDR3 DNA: TGTGCCAGCAACGAAGGGGGCATCGTAGAGACCCAGTACTTC.

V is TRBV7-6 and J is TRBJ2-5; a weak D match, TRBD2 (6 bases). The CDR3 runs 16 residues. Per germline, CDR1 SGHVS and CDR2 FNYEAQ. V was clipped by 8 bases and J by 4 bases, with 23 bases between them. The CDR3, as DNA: TGTGCCAGCGCACCTCCCGGGAGCCTGGCAGGAGAGACCCAGTACTTC. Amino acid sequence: CASAPPGSLAGETQYF. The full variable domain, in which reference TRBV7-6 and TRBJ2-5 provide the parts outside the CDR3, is GAGVSQSPRYKVTKRGQDVALRCDPISGHVSLYWYRQALGQGPEFLTYFNYEAQQDKSGLPNDRFSAERPEGSISTLTIQRTEQRDSAMYRCASAPPGSLAGETQYFGPGTRLLVL.

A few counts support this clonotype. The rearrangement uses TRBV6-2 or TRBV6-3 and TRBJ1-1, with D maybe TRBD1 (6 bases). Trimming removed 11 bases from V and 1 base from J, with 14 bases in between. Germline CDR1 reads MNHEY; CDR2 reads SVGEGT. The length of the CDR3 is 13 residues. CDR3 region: CAVRRTENTEAFF. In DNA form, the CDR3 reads TGTGCCGTTCGGAGGACAGAGAACACTGAAGCTTTCTTT.

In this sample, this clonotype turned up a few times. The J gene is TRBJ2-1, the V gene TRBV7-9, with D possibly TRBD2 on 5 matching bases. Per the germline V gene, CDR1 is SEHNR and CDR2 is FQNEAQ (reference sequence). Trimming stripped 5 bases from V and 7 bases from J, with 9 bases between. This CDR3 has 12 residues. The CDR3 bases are TGTGCCAGCAGCCCACTAGTAAATGAGCAGTTCTTC. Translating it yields CASSPLVNEQFF.

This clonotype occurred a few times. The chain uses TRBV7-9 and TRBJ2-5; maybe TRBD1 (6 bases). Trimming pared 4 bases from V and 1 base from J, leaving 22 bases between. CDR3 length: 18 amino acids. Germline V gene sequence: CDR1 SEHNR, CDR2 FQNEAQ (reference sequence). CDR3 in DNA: TGTGCCAGCAGCTCTGCGGACAGATTTAAAGGAGTCCAAGAGACCCAGTACTTC. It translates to CASSSADRFKGVQETQYF.

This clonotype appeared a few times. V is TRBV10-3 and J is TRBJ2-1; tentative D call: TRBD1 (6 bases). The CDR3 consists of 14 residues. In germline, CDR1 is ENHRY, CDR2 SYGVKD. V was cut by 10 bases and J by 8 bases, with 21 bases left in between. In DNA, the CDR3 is TGTGCCACCCAGGGGTCCCAAGGTTTATATGAGCAGTTCTTC. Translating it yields CATQGSQGLYEQFF.

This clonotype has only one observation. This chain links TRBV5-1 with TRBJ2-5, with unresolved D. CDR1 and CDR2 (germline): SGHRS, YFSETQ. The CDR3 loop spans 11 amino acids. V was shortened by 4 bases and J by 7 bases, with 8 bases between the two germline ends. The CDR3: CASSHLGTQYF. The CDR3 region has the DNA TGCGCCAGCAGCCACCTCGGGACCCAGTACTTC.

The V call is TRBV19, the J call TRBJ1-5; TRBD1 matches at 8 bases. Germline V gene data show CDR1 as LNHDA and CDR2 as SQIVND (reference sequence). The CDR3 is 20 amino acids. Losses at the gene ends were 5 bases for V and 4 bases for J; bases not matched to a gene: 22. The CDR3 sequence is CASSRLWTGPKRLGNQPQHF. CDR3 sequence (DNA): TGTGCCAGTAGTCGATTATGGACAGGGCCAAAAAGGCTTGGAAATCAGCCCCAGCATTTT.

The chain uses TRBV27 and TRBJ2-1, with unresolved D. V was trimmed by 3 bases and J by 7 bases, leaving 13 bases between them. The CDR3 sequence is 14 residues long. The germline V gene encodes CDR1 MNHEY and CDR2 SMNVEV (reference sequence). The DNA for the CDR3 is TGTGCCAGCAGTTTGGTGGGAATCGGGAATGAGCAGTTCTTC. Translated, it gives CASSLVGIGNEQFF.

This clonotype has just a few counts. The CDR3 sequence: CASSEGGWGEGDNEQFF. In nucleotides, the CDR3 is TGTGCCAGCAGTGAGGGGGGATGGGGGGAGGGGGACAATGAGCAGTTCTTC. This chain joins TRBV2 and TRBJ2-1, with a tentative D call TRBD2 (7 bases). The CDR3 consists of 17 residues. Trimming took off 3 bases at V and 5 bases at J, with 20 bases between the two ends. The V gene's germline CDR1 is SNHLY and CDR2 FYNNEI.

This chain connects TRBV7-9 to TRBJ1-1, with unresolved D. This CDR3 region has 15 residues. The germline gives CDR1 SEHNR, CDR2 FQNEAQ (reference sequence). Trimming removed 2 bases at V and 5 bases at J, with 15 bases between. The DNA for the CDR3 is TGTGCCAGCAGCTTAACTCTGGGAATGGGGACTGAAGCTTTCTTT. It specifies CASSLTLGMGTEAFF.

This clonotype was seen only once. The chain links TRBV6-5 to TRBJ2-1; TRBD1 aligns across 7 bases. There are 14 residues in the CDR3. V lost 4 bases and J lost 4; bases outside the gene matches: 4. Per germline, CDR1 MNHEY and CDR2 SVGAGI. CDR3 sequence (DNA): TGTGCCAGCAGTTGGGACAGATCATACAATGAGCAGTTCTTC. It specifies CASSWDRSYNEQFF.

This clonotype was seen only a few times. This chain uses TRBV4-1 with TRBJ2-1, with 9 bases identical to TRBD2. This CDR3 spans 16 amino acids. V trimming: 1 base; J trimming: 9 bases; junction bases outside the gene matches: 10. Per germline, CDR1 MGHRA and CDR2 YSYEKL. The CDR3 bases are TGCGCCAGCAGCCAAGGGGGGACTAGCCGCTATGGTGAGCAGTTCTTC. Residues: CASSQGGTSRYGEQFF.

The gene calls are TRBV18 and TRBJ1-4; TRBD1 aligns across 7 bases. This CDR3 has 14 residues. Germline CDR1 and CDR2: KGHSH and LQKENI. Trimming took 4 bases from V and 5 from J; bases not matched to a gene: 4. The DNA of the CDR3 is TGTGCCAGCTCACTCGGGACAGAGAATGAAAAACTGTTTTTT. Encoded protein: CASSLGTENEKLFF.

The chain's CDR3 is CSVAGVTGELFF. DNA of the CDR3: TGCAGCGTGGCAGGGGTGACCGGGGAGCTGTTTTTT. This chain connects TRBV29-1 to TRBJ2-2; possible D gene TRBD1, 6 bases. There are 12 residues in the CDR3. Trimming cost V 6 bases and J 5 bases, with 10 bases left between them. In germline, CDR1 is SQVTM, CDR2 ANQGSEA.

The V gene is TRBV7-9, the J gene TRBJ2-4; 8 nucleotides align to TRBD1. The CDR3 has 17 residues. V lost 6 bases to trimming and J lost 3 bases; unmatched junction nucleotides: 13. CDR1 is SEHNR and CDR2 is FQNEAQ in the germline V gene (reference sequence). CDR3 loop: CASSQGGQGADKNIQYF. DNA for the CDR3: TGTGCCAGCAGTCAGGGAGGTCAGGGGGCTGACAAAAACATTCAGTACTTC.

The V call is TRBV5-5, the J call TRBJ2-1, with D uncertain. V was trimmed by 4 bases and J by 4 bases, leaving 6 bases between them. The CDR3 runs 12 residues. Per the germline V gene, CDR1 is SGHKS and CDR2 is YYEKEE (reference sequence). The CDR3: CASSQRYNEQFF. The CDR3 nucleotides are TGTGCCAGCAGCCAAAGATACAATGAGCAGTTCTTC.

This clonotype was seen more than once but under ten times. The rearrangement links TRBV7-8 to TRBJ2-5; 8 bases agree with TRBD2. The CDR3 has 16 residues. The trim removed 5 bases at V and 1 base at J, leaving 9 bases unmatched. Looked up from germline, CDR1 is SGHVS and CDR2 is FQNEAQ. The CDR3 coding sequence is TGTGCCAGCAGCCCAGAAGAGCGGGGGAGCCAAGAGACCCAGTACTTC. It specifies CASSPEERGSQETQYF. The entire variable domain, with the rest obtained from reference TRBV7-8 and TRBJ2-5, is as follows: GAGVSQSPRYKVAKRGQDVALRCDPISGHVSLFWYQQALGQGPEFLTYFQNEAQLDKSGLPSDRFFAERPEGSVSTLKIQRTQQEDSAVYLCASSPEERGSQETQYFGPGTRLLVL.

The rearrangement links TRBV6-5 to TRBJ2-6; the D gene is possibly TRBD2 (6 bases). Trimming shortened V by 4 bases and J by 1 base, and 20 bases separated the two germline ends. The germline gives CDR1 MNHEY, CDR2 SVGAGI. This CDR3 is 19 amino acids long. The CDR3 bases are TGTGCCAGCAGTTCGGCCGAGGGACTTCTCCTTTCTGGGGCCAACGTCCTGACTTTC. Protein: CASSSAEGLLLSGANVLTF.